Following are 15 T cell receptor beta chains from one sample sequenced in a study of cytomegalovirus exposure and HLA in healthy donors. The PCR employed 60 Vbeta primers together with 13 Jbeta primers. Assay used: immunoSEQ multiplex PCR; TCRdb lists only in-frame clones, some missing. The sample holds approximately 190,000 clones, about nine tenths seen once. Source material: PBMCs. Receptor source: a man aged 25 to 40 in good health and CMV-seronegative.

This chain connects TRBV7-9 to TRBJ1-2; D might be TRBD1 (5 bases). Trimming shortened V by 1 base and J by 4 bases, and 13 bases separated the two germline ends. The germline CDR1 and CDR2 sequences are SEHNR and FQNEAQ (reference sequence). There are 15 residues in the CDR3. CDR3 region: CASSLGQSTAYGYTF. In DNA, the CDR3 is TGTGCCAGCAGCTTAGGACAGTCCACCGCCTATGGCTACACCTTC.

The rearrangement links TRBV5-1 to TRBJ1-1; D is perhaps TRBD1 (5 bases). The V and J ends lost 4 bases and 3 bases respectively, with 16 bases between them. The V gene's germline CDR1 is SGHRS and CDR2 YFSETQ. The length of the CDR3 is 15 residues. CDR3 in amino acids: CASSPWGGDDTEAFF. The CDR3 DNA reads TGCGCCAGCAGCCCTTGGGGGGGGGATGACACTGAAGCTTTCTTT.

The chain employs TRBV12-2 and TRBJ1-2; the DNA was not compared with TRBD1, the D call given in the table. TRBV12-2 is termed a pseudogene. The CDR3 is made up of 18 amino acids. The CDR3 DNA reads as TGTGCAAGTCGCTTAGAAGTCGGCTGTGAGGGGGCTGACTATGGCTACACCTTC. This gives the protein CASRLEVGCEGADYGYTF.

The chain couples TRBV18 to TRBJ2-2; possibly TRBD2 for D (5 bases). Trimming removed 4 bases at V and 6 bases at J, with 6 bases between. Per the germline V gene, CDR1 is KGHSH and CDR2 is LQKENI. The CDR3 spans 12 residues. The CDR3 bases are TGTGCCAGCTCACAGAGGGCCGGGGAGCTGTTTTTT. Translating it yields CASSQRAGELFF.

The chain carries TRBV28 and TRBJ1-1, with 8 bases lining up with TRBD1. This CDR3 is 13 amino acids long. Germline CDR1 is MDHEN and CDR2 is SYDVKM. V shed 7 bases, J shed 6 bases, and the junction held 7 bases outside the gene matches. The CDR3 nucleotides are TGTGCCAGCACCGTGACGGACAGGGCTGAAGCTTTCTTT. Translation: CASTVTDRAEAFF.

The V and J genes are TRBV27 and TRBJ2-2; possible D gene TRBD2, 6 bases. V was clipped by 6 bases and J by 3 bases, with 11 bases between them. Germline lookup yields CDR1 MNHEY and CDR2 SMNVEV (reference sequence). CDR3 length equals 14 residues. The CDR3 sequence is CASSPGLHTGELFF. The CDR3 coding sequence is TGTGCCAGCAGCCCGGGACTTCACACCGGGGAGCTGTTTTTT.

The V call is TRBV5-1, the J call TRBJ2-3, with a possible D match to TRBD1 (6 bases). V gave up 1 base and J gave up 2 bases, with 8 bases separating them. There are 14 residues in the CDR3. Germline loops: CDR1 SGHRS, CDR2 YFSETQ. This chain's CDR3 is CASSLTGTTDTQYF. The CDR3, as DNA: TGCGCCAGCAGCTTGACAGGGACCACAGATACGCAGTATTTT.

This clone was picked up one time. The rearrangement uses TRBV19 and TRBJ1-1; D is undetermined. CDR3 length: 14 residues. Trimming cost V 3 bases and J 3 bases, with 11 bases left between them. CDR1 is LNHDA, CDR2 SQIVND, per germline (reference sequence). In nucleotides, the CDR3 is TGTGCCAGTAGTATTCAGGCTTCTCACACTGAAGCTTTCTTT. It codes for CASSIQASHTEAFF.

The V gene is TRBV11-2, the J gene TRBJ2-1; 12 bases map to TRBD2. The germline gives CDR1 SGHAT, CDR2 FQNNGV. The V segment lost 5 bases and the J segment 10 bases; nucleotides outside the gene matches: 15. CDR3 size: 17 residues. The DNA for the CDR3 is TGTGCCAGCAGCCCTCCGGGTCTAGCGGGGGGGTCTGGGGAGCAGTTCTTC. Protein product: CASSPPGLAGGSGEQFF.

The chain carries TRBV7-9 and TRBJ2-5; perhaps TRBD2 as D (5 bases). V lost 1 base and J lost 7, with 13 bases in between. Germline V gives CDR1 SEHNR, CDR2 FQNEAQ (reference sequence). CDR3 length equals 14 residues. This CDR3 is CASSLVIGVVTQYF. DNA of the CDR3: TGTGCCAGCAGCTTAGTAATCGGGGTTGTGACCCAGTACTTC.

The chain combines TRBV5-5 with TRBJ1-2; possibly TRBD1 for D (5 bases). V was cut by 2 bases and J by 0 bases, with 11 bases left in between. The V gene's germline CDR1 is SGHKS and CDR2 YYEKEE (reference sequence). This CDR3 is 15 amino acids long. CDR3: CASSLASGTNYGYTF. The DNA of the CDR3 is TGTGCCAGCAGCTTAGCGTCAGGGACTAACTATGGCTACACCTTC.

The chain joins TRBV2 to TRBJ2-7; maybe TRBD2 (9 bases). Germline CDR1 SNHLY, CDR2 FYNNEI. The germline V and J ends were trimmed by 6 bases and 4 bases, with 25 bases remaining between them. This CDR3 is 17 amino acids long. The CDR3 loop is CASRASRGLAGFYEQYF. CDR3 bases: TGTGCCAGCAGGGCTAGCAGGGGGCTAGCGGGGTTTTACGAGCAGTACTTC.

The V and J genes are TRBV11-2 and TRBJ2-2; D not certain. CDR1 and CDR2 from the germline V gene are SGHAT and FQNNGV. The CDR3 totals 19 residues. The germline V and J ends were trimmed by 1 base and 6 bases, with 24 bases remaining between them. Written as DNA, the CDR3 is TGTGCCAGCAGCTTAGGGGCGAAGGTGCCCTTGCGTTTAGCCGGGGAGCTGTTTTTT. Residues: CASSLGAKVPLRLAGELFF.

This clone was seen a single time. The CDR3 loop reads CAWSVLGTIYF. CDR3 DNA: TGTGCCTGGAGTGTACTAGGGACCATATATTTT. The rearrangement uses TRBV30 and TRBJ1-3; D remains unclear. The CDR3 loop spans 11 amino acids. CDR1 and CDR2 (germline): GTSNPN, SVGIG (reference sequence). V gave up 0 bases and J gave up 10 bases, with 7 bases separating them.

This chain links TRBV4-1 with TRBJ1-5; tentatively, D is TRBD1 (5 bases). This CDR3 contains 14 residues. Trimming pared 4 bases from V and 6 bases from J, leaving 13 bases between. Germline CDR1 is MGHRA and CDR2 is YSYEKL. Written as DNA, the CDR3 is TGCGCCAGCAGCCGTTGGGGCTACGGTCAGCCCCAGCATTTT. It codes for CASSRWGYGQPQHF.